What follows are 7 T cell receptor beta chains derived from one specimen sequenced in a study of post-analysis software for immune sequencing data. General study points: Roughly five TRBV segments, including TRBV5-6, TRBV5-1 and TRBV20-1, were more frequent in patients than controls.

These receptors lack a known antigen. Incorporated into the TCR beta cDNA libraries were unique molecular identifiers, which served to reduce PCR and sequencing biases. Each CDR3 protein is one row after TCRdb ran MiXCR on the PCR reads. The sample has about 210,000 distinct CDR3 sequences; roughly 30% are singletons. The specimen sequenced was blood. These receptors were obtained from a girl aged 2-17 years with multiple sclerosis.

This clonotype was seen ten or more times. The chain employs TRBV9 and TRBJ2-5; no firm D call. This CDR3 is built from 13 residues. Trimming cost V 0 bases and J 5 bases, with 8 bases left between them. Germline V CDR1 and CDR2: SGDLS, YYNGEE. The CDR3 here is CASSVGPQETQYF. In DNA form, the CDR3 reads TGTGCCAGCAGCGTAGGCCCTCAGGAGACCCAGTACTTC. Together with reference TRBV9 and TRBJ2-5, the CDR3 gives the full variable domain: DSGVTQTPKHLITATGQRVTLRCSPRSGDLSVYWYQQSLDQGLQFLIQYYNGEERAKGNILERFSAQQFPDLHSELNLSSLELGDSALYFCASSVGPQETQYFGPGTRLLVL.

In its sample, this clonotype was seen many times. The rearrangement joins TRBV28 to TRBJ2-3; 8 bases line up with TRBD1. Losses at the gene ends were 2 bases for V and 5 bases for J; bases not matched to a gene: 15. This CDR3 region has 18 residues. Looked up from germline, CDR1 is MDHEN and CDR2 is SYDVKM. This CDR3 is CASSLNPLRQGSGDTQYF. In DNA form, the CDR3 reads TGTGCCAGCAGTTTAAACCCTCTAAGACAGGGGTCGGGAGATACGCAGTATTTT.

In its sample, this clonotype was seen many times. This chain connects TRBV12-3 or TRBV12-4 to TRBJ1-6, with 7 bases identical to TRBD1. V shed 5 bases, J shed 7 bases, and the junction held 14 bases outside the gene matches. The CDR3 loop spans 17 amino acids. The CDR3 is CASSAGQARYANSPLHF. The CDR3 region has the DNA TGTGCCAGCAGTGCCGGACAGGCTCGGTACGCCAATTCACCCCTCCACTTT.

To note about this clonotype: This may stem from a read error, because a much larger clone lies one nucleotide away. The rearrangement joins TRBV20-1 to TRBJ2-7, with D possibly matching TRBD2 (6 bases). This CDR3 has 10 amino acids. The germline gives CDR1 DFQATT, CDR2 SNEGSKA (reference sequence). The CDR3 DNA is TGCGGTGGCGGGGTCCACGAGCAGTACTTC. Encoded protein: CGGGVHEQYF.

As for this clonotype: A much larger clone is a single base away; this may be a read error. This chain connects TRBV5-1 to TRBJ2-5, with 7 bases identical to TRBD1. The CDR3 has 14 residues. Per germline, CDR1 SGHRS and CDR2 YFSETQ. CDR3 in DNA: TGCGCCGGCAGCGCAGGGACAGCCAAAGAGACCCAGTACTTC. Amino acids: CAGSAGTAKETQYF.

This chain connects TRBV21-1 to TRBJ1-5; TRBD1 is taken as the D call from the table, unchecked against the DNA. TRBV21-1 is recorded as a pseudogene. This CDR3 is built from 16 residues. CDR3 loop: CASSEKGGTDNQPQHF. The CDR3 DNA follows: TGTGCCAGCAGCGAAAAGGGGGGGACAGACAATCAGCCCCAGCATTTT.

V is TRBV12-3 or TRBV12-4 and J is TRBJ1-3; no firm D call. This CDR3 is built from 14 residues. The V end was cut by 5 bases, the J end by 0 bases, with 8 bases between. CDR3 loop: CASSILASGNTIYF. CDR3 bases: TGTGCCAGCAGTATTCTAGCCTCTGGAAACACCATATATTTT.